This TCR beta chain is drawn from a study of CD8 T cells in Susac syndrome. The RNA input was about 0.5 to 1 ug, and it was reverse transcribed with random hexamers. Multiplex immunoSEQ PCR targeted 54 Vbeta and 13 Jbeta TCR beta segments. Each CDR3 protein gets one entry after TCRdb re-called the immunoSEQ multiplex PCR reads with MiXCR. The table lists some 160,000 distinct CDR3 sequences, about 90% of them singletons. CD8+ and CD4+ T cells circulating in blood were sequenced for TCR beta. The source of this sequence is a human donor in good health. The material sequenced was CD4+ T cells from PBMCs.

The DNA for the CDR3 is TGCAGCGCCAGACAGGGGAACACTGAAGCTTTCTTT. It is translated as CSARQGNTEAFF. The chain employs TRBV29-1 and TRBJ1-1, with TRBD1 matching over 7 bases. CDR1 SQVTM and CDR2 ANQGSEA come from the germline V gene. The trim removed 7 bases at V and 1 base at J, leaving 3 bases unmatched. The CDR3 is made up of 12 amino acids.